The clone carrying this T cell receptor beta chain was picked up one time. These data are taken from a study of shared clonotypes between healthy human individuals. Repertoires were generated with immunoSEQ multiplex PCR, while TCRdb's copy carries only in-frame clones and drops some. Among 1 million to 1.3 million clones, roughly 74% were seen once, and the ten largest hold roughly 0.65%. Germline CDR1 and CDR2: MGHRA and YSYEKL. Losses at the gene ends were 3 bases for V and 4 bases for J; bases not matched to a gene: 13. The CDR3 extends over 18 amino acids. Sample: memory CD4+ T cells from PBMCs. The subset: CD45RA-negative fraction. The clonotype comes from a man between 18 and 35 years old in good health. Some clones in this sample may be carry-over from other donors' samples. The rearrangement uses TRBV4-1 and TRBJ2-1, with 9 positions matching TRBD2. This CDR3 is CASSQKPQREAKYNEQFF. The CDR3 DNA follows: TGCGCCAGCAGCCAGAAACCCCAGCGGGAGGCTAAATACAATGAGCAGTTCTTC.